This TCR beta chain was identified during a study of T cells after yellow fever vaccination. Across the study: In the case of low-cell-number fractions, SMART-Seq v4 Ultra Low Input was used for preparation.

The V end was cut by 8 bases, the J end by 5 bases, with 21 bases between. CDR1 and CDR2 (germline): SGHDT, YYEEEE. CDR3 length: 15 residues. This clonotype occurred many times. Antigen unknown. Making TCR cDNA involved 5'RACE template switching, which added UMIs and a universal primer site. MiXCR, run by TCRdb on the 5' RACE reads, gives a single entry per CDR3 protein. This sample carries some 150,000 distinct CDR3 sequences, 7% to 10% of them seen once, and the ten largest clones take under 40%. Overall study findings and caveats: Though weaker, the secondary response peaked faster, on day 5 versus 15.

The chain recombines TRBV5-6 with TRBJ2-3; D unclear. The sequencing here drew on CD8+ T cells sorted from PBMCs, taken 45 days after the yellow fever booster vaccination. The TCR comes from a man aged 18 to 29 who received the YFV17D yellow fever vaccine. CDR3 sequence (DNA): TGTGCCAGTAGAACGGCCGCGCGTCGAGGAGATACGCAGTATTTT. Translation gives CASRTAARRGDTQYF.